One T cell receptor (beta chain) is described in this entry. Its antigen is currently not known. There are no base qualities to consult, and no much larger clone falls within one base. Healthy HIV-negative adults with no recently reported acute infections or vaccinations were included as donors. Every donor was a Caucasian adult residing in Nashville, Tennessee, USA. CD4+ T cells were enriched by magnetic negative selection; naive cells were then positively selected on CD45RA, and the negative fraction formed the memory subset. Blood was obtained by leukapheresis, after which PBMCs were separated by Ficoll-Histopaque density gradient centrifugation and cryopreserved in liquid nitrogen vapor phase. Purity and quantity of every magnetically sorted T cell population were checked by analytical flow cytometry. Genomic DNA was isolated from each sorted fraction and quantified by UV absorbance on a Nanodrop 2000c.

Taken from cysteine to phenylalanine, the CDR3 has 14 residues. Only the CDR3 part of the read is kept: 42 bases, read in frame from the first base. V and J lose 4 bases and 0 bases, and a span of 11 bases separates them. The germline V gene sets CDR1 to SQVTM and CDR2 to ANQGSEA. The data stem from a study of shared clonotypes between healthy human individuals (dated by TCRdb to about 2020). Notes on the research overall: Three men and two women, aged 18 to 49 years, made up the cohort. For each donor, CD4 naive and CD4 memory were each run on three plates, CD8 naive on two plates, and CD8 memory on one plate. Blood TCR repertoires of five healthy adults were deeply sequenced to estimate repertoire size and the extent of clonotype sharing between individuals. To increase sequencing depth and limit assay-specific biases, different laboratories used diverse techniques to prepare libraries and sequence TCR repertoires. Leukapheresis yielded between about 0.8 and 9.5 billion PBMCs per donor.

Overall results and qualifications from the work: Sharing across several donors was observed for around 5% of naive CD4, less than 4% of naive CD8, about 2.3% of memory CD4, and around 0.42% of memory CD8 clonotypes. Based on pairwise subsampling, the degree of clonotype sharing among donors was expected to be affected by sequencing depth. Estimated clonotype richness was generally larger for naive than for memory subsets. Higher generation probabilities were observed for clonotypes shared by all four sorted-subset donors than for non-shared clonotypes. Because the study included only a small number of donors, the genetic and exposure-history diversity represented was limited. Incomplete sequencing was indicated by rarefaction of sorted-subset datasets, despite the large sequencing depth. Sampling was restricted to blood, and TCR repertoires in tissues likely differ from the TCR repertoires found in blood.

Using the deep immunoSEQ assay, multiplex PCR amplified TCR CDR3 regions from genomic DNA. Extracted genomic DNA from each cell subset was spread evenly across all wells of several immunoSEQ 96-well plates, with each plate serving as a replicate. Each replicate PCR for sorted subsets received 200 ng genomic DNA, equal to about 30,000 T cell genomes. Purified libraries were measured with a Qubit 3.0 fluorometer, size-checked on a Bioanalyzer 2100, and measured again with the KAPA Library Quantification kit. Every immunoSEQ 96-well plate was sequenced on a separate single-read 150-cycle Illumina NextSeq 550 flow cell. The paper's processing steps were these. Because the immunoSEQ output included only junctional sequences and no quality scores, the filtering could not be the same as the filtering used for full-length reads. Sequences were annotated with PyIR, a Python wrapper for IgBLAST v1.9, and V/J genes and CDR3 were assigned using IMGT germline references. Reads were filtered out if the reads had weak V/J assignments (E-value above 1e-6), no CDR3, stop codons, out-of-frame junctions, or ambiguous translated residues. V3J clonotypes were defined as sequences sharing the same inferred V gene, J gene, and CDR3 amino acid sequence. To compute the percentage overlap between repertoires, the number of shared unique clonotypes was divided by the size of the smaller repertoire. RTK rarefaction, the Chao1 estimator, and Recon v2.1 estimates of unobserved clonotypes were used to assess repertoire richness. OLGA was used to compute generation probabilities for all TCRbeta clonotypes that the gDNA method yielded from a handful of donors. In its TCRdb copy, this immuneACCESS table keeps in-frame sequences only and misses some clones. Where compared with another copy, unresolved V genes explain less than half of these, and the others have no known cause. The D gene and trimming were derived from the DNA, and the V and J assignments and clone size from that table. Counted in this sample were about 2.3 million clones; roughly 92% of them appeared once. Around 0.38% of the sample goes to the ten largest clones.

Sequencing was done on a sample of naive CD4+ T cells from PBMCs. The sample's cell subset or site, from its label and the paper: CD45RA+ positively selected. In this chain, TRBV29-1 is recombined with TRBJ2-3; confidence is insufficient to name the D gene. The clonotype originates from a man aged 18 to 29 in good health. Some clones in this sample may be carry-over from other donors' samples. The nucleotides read TGCAGCGTTGTTCGGGTATTAAGCACAGATACGCAGTATTTT. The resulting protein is CSVVRVLSTDTQYF.